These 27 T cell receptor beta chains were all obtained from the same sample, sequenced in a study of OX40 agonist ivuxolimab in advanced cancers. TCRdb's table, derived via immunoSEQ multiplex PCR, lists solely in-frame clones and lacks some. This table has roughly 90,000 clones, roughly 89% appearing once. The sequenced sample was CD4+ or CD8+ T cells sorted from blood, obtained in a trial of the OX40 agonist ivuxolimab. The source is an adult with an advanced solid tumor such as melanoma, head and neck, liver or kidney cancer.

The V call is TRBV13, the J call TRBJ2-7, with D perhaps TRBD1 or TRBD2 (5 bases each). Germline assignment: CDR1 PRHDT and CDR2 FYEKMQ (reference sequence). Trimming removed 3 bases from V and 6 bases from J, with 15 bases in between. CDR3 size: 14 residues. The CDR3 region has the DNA TGTGCCAGCAGCTTCCGCCAGGGAGTTGGCGAGCAGTACTTC. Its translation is CASSFRQGVGEQYF. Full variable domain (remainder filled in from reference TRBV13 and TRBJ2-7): AAGVIQSPRHLIKEKRETATLKCYPIPRHDTVYWYQQGPGQDPQFLISFYEKMQSDKGSIPDRFSAQQFSDYHSELNMSSLELGDSALYFCASSFRQGVGEQYFGPGTRLTVT.

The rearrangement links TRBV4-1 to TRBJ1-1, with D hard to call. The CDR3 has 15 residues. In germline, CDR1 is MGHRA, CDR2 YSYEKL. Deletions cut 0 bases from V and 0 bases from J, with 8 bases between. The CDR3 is CASSQDIRMNTEAFF. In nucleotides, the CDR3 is TGCGCCAGCAGCCAAGATATCAGGATGAACACTGAAGCTTTCTTT.

CDR3: CASGLVLANTGELFF. The CDR3 DNA is TGTGCTAGTGGTTTGGTACTGGCGAACACCGGGGAGCTGTTTTTT. This chain joins TRBV12-5 and TRBJ2-2, with no clear D. CDR3 length: 15 residues. CDR1 is LGHNT, CDR2 FRNRAP, per germline. V was pared by 0 bases and J by 0 bases, with 5 bases between.

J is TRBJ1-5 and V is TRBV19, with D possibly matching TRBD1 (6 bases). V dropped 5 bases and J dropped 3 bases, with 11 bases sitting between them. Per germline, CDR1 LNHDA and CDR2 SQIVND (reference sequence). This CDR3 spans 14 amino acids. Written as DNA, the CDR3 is TGTGCCAGTAGTCCCGGGACATCCAATCAGCCCCAGCATTTT. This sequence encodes CASSPGTSNQPQHF.

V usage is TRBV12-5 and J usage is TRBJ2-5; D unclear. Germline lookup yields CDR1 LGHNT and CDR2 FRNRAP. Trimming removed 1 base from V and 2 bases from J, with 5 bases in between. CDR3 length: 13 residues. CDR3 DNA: TGTGCTAGTGGTTTGGGGGGACAAGAGACCCAGTACTTC. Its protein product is CASGLGGQETQYF.

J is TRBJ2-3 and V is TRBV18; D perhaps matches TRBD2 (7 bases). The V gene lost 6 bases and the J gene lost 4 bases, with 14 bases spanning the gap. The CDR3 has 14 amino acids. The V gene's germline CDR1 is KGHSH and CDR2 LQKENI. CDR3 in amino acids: CASSEGGLADTQYF. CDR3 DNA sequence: TGTGCCAGCTCCGAGGGGGGGCTGGCAGATACGCAGTATTTT.

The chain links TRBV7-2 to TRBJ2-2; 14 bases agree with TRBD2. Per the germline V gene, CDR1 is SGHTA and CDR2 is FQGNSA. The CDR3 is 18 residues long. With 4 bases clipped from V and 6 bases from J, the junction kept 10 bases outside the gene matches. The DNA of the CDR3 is TGTGCCAGCAGCTCAGAGACTAGCGGGAGGGCCAATCCCGGGGAGCTGTTTTTT. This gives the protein CASSSETSGRANPGELFF.

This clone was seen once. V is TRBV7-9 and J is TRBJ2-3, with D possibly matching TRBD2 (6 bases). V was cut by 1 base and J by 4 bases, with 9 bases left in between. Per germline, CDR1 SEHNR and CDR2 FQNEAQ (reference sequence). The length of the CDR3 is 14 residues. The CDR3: CASSLGLGSDTQYF. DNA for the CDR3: TGTGCCAGCAGCTTAGGACTAGGTTCAGATACGCAGTATTTT.

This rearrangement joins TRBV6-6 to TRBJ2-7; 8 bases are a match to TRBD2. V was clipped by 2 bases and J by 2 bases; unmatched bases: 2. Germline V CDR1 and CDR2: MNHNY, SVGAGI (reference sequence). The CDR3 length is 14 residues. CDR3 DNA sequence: TGTGCCAGCAGTTACGTAGCGGGACCCTACGAGCAGTACTTC. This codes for CASSYVAGPYEQYF.

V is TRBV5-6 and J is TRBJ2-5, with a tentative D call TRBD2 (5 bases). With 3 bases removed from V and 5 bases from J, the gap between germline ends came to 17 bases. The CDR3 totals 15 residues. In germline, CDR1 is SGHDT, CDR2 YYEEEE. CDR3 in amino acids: CASSSLGSRGETQYF. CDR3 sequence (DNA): TGTGCCAGCAGCTCCCTGGGCTCCAGAGGGGAGACCCAGTACTTC.

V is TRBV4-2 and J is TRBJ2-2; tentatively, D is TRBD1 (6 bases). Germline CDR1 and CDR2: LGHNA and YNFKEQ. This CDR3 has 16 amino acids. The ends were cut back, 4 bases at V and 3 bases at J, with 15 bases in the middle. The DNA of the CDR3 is TGTGCCAGCAGCCTATCCGAGGGGGAATACACCGGGGAGCTGTTTTTT. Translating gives CASSLSEGEYTGELFF.

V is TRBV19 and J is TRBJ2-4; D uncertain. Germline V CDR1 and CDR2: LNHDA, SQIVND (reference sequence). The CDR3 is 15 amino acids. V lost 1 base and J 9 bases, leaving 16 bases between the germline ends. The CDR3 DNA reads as TGTGCCAGTAGTATAGGGGCACAGAGCGACGGCATTCAGTACTTC. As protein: CASSIGAQSDGIQYF.

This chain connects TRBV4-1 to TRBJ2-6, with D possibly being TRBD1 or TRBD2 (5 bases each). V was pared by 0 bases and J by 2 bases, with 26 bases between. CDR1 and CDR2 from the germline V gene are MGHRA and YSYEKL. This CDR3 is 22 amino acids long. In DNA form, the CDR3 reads TGCGCCAGCAGCCAAGATAACTTTCATCGGGACCCAGGCACCACTGGGGCCAACGTCCTGACTTTC. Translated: CASSQDNFHRDPGTTGANVLTF.

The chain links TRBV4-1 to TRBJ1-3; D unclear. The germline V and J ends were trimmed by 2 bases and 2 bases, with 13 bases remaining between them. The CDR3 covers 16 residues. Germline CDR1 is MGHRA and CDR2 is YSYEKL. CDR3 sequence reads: CASSQNSRQPGNTIYF. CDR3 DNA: TGCGCCAGCAGCCAAAACAGCCGCCAGCCTGGAAACACCATATATTTT.

For the CDR3, the DNA is TGTGCCAGCAGCTTAGGGTCATTTCCCTTCGAGCAGTACTTC. It specifies CASSLGSFPFEQYF. This sequence joins TRBV7-9 and TRBJ2-7, with no clear D. The V gene lost 1 base and the J gene lost 6 bases, with 13 bases spanning the gap. The CDR3 covers 14 residues. Germline V gene sequence: CDR1 SEHNR, CDR2 FQNEAQ (reference sequence).

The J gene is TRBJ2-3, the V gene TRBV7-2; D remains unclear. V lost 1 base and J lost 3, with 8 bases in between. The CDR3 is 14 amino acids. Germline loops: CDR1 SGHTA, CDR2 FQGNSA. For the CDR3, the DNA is TGTGCCAGCAGCTTAGGTCCAGTAACAGATACGCAGTATTTT. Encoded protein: CASSLGPVTDTQYF.

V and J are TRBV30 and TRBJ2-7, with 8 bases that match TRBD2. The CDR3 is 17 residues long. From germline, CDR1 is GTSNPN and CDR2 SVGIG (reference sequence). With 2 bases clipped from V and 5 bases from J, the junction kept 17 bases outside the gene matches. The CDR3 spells CAWSLSPTSALGDEQYF. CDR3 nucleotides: TGTGCCTGGAGTCTGTCCCCGACTAGCGCATTAGGAGACGAGCAGTACTTC.

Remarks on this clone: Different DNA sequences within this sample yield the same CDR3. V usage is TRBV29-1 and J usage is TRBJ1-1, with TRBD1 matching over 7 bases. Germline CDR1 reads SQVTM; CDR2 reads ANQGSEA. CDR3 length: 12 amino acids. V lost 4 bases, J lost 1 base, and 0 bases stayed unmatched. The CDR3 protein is CSVGTGNTEAFF. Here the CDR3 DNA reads TGCAGCGTTGGGACAGGGAACACTGAAGCTTTCTTT.

The CDR3 DNA is TGTGCCAGCAGTCTTAGGACAGGGGGAAACACCATATATTTT. This gives the protein CASSLRTGGNTIYF. The rearrangement uses TRBV6-1 and TRBJ1-3, with 8 bases lining up with TRBD1. J gave up 4 bases and V 5 bases, and 4 bases lay outside the gene matches. The CDR3 runs to 14 residues. Per germline, CDR1 MNHNS and CDR2 SASEGT.

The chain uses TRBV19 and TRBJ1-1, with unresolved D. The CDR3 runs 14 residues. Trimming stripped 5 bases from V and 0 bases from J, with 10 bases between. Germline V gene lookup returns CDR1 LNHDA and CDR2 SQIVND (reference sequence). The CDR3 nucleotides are TGTGCCAGTAGTGCAACAGAGATGAACACTGAAGCTTTCTTT. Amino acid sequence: CASSATEMNTEAFF.

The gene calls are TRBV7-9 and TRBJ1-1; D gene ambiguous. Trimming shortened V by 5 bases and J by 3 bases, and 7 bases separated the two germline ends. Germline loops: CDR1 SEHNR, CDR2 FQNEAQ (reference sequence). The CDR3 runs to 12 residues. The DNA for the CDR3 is TGTGCCAGCAGCCGCGCGGACACTGAAGCTTTCTTT. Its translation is CASSRADTEAFF.

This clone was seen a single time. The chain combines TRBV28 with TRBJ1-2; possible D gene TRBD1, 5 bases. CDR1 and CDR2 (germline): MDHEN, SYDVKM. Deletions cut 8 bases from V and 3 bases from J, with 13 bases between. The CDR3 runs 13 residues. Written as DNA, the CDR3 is TGTGCCAGCGGGCCCCAGGGTCACTATGGCTACACCTTC. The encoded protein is CASGPQGHYGYTF.

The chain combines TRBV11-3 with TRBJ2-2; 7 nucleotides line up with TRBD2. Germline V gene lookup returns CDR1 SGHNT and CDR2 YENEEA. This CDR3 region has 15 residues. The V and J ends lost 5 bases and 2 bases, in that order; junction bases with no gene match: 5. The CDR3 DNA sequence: TGTGCCAGCAGCAAAAGGGACTATAACACCGGGGAGCTGTTTTTT. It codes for CASSKRDYNTGELFF.

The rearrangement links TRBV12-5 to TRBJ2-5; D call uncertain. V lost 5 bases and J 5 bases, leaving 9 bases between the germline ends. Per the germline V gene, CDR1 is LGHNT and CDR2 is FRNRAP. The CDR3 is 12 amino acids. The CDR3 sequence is CASGLPLETQYF. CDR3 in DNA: TGTGCTAGTGGTCTCCCGCTTGAGACCCAGTACTTC.

In DNA form, the CDR3 reads TGCGCCAGCAAAGTAGCGGGAGGGCCGGCCGGGGAGCTGTTTTTT. Residues: CASKVAGGPAGELFF. The chain uses TRBV5-1 and TRBJ2-2; 11 nucleotides match TRBD2. Germline trimming cut 6 bases from V and 6 bases from J; bases unmatched to any gene: 7. Germline values: CDR1 SGHRS, CDR2 YFSETQ. This CDR3 has 15 residues.

CDR3 region: CASSTDRGSNTEAFF. DNA for the CDR3: TGTGCCAGTAGTACGGACAGGGGGAGTAACACTGAAGCTTTCTTT. This chain connects TRBV19 to TRBJ1-1; the match to TRBD1 covers 10 bases. CDR1 and CDR2 from the germline V gene are LNHDA and SQIVND (reference sequence). The V and J ends lost 4 bases and 2 bases, in that order; junction bases with no gene match: 4. The CDR3 is 15 residues long.

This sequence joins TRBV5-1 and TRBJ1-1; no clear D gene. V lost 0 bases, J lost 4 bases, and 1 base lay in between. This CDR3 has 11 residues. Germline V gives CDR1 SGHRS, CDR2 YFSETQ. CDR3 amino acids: CASSLGTEAFF. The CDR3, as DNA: TGCGCCAGCAGCTTGGGCACTGAAGCTTTCTTT.